These 12 T cell receptor beta chains were all obtained from the same sample, sequenced in a study of cytomegalovirus exposure and HLA in healthy donors. The PCR used 60 Vbeta and 13 Jbeta primers. Measured with immunoSEQ multiplex PCR; TCRdb has only the in-frame clones, and not every one. Among 120,000 or so clones listed, over 65% were seen once. The sample taken for sequencing was PBMCs. The receptors derive from a woman between 50 and 59 years old in good health and CMV-seropositive.

This clone was seen a few times. The CDR3 sequence is CASSPEVGSGPPPQHF. The CDR3 region has the DNA TGTGCCAGCTCCCCGGAGGTGGGCAGCGGACCCCCGCCCCAGCATTTT. The J gene is TRBJ1-5, the V gene TRBV18, with D unresolved. CDR1 and CDR2 from the germline V gene are KGHSH and LQKENI. Trimming cost V 6 bases and J 9 bases, with 24 bases left between them. This CDR3 comprises 16 residues.

This sequence joins TRBV20-1 and TRBJ1-1; unclear D gene. The germline gives CDR1 DFQATT, CDR2 SNEGSKA (reference sequence). The CDR3 sequence is 11 residues long. Between the trimmed V and J ends, which lost 4 bases and 6 bases, there was a span of 9 bases. CDR3: CSANRGSEAFF. In nucleotides, the CDR3 is TGCAGTGCTAATCGAGGTTCTGAAGCTTTCTTT.

V gene TRBV5-6 combines with J gene TRBJ2-7; possibly TRBD2 for D (6 bases). Trimming cost V 0 bases and J 5 bases, with 9 bases left between them. Germline V gives CDR1 SGHDT, CDR2 YYEEEE. The CDR3 loop spans 13 amino acids. The CDR3 DNA reads TGTGCCAGCAGCTTGGCCACGGGGGACGAGCAGTACTTC. Translating gives CASSLATGDEQYF.

V and J are TRBV29-1 and TRBJ2-3; possibly TRBD1 for D (6 bases). V was shortened by 6 bases and J by 2 bases, with 15 bases between the two germline ends. Per germline, CDR1 SQVTM and CDR2 ANQGSEA. This CDR3 is 14 amino acids long. The CDR3 DNA sequence: TGCAGCGTCGCTGGACAGACATTCACAGATACGCAGTATTTT. Translated, it gives CSVAGQTFTDTQYF.

V is TRBV2 and J is TRBJ1-4, with 8 bases identical to TRBD1. Germline CDR1 SNHLY, CDR2 FYNNEI. The CDR3 has 14 residues. J lost 5 bases, V lost 7 bases, and 6 bases had no gene match. CDR3 amino acids: CASTDRTGNEKLFF. The CDR3 coding sequence is TGTGCCAGCACGGACCGGACAGGGAATGAAAAACTGTTTTTT.

This clone was found once. This rearrangement joins TRBV5-1 to TRBJ1-3; 7 bases agree with TRBD1. Trimming took 4 bases from V and 4 from J; bases not matched to a gene: 5. In germline, CDR1 is SGHRS, CDR2 YFSETQ. The CDR3 length is 14 residues. CDR3 nucleotides: TGCGCCAGCAGCCCGGGGACAGCCGGAAACACCATATATTTT. Amino acid sequence: CASSPGTAGNTIYF.

In its sample, this clone was seen a few times. The chain has TRBV5-6 and TRBJ1-5; 8 bases agree with TRBD1. V lost 4 bases, J lost 7 bases, and 10 bases stayed unmatched. The CDR3 totals 15 residues. CDR1 is SGHDT, CDR2 YYEEEE, per germline. Here the CDR3 reads CASSLQGGINQPQHF. In nucleotides, the CDR3 is TGTGCCAGCAGCCTACAGGGGGGAATTAACCAGCCCCAGCATTTT.

The rearrangement uses TRBV19 and TRBJ2-7; 11 bases align to TRBD2. The CDR3 totals 14 residues. Germline loops: CDR1 LNHDA, CDR2 SQIVND (reference sequence). V lost 7 bases, J lost 5 bases, and 7 bases stayed unmatched. This CDR3 is CASMQTSGSHEQYF. The CDR3 region has the DNA TGTGCCAGTATGCAAACTAGCGGGAGTCACGAGCAGTACTTC.

This clone occurred a few times. The chain employs TRBV4-2 and TRBJ2-1; TRBD2 agrees at 11 bases. Germline V lookup: CDR1 LGHNA, CDR2 YNFKEQ. The V and J ends lost 3 bases and 8 bases, in that order; junction bases with no gene match: 9. The CDR3 extends over 16 amino acids. CDR3 DNA: TGTGCCAGCAGCCAGAGTACTAGCGGGAGCTGGGATGAGCAGTTCTTC. Protein sequence: CASSQSTSGSWDEQFF.

V and J are TRBV29-1 and TRBJ1-2; the D is unclear. Germline CDR1 SQVTM, CDR2 ANQGSEA. The CDR3 sequence is 13 residues long. V was clipped by 6 bases and J by 2 bases, with 13 bases between them. DNA for the CDR3: TGCAGCGTCAACACGGTGAGGAACTATGGCTACACCTTC. Translation gives CSVNTVRNYGYTF.

The chain combines TRBV19 with TRBJ1-5; TRBD1 matches 7 bases. The germline CDR1 and CDR2 sequences are LNHDA and SQIVND (reference sequence). V lost 8 bases, J lost 3 bases, and 10 bases stayed unmatched. The length of the CDR3 is 15 residues. The chain's CDR3 is CASSLTGVPNQPQHF. In DNA, the CDR3 is TGTGCCAGTTCACTTACAGGGGTTCCCAATCAGCCCCAGCATTTT.

V gene TRBV18 combines with J gene TRBJ2-7, with 10 bases fitting TRBD1. Trimming cost V 3 bases and J 5 bases; bases outside gene matches: 4. CDR1 and CDR2 (germline): KGHSH, LQKENI. This CDR3 spans 14 amino acids. CDR3 DNA: TGTGCCAGCTCACCGGGACAGGGGATCGACGAGCAGTACTTC. It is translated as CASSPGQGIDEQYF. Full variable domain (rest looked up from reference TRBV18 and TRBJ2-7): NAGVMQNPRHLVRRRGQEARLRCSPMKGHSHVYWYRQLPEEGLKFMVYLQKENIIDESGMPKERFSAEFPKEGPSILRIQQVVRGDSAAYFCASSPGQGIDEQYFGPGTRLTVT.